The sequence of this T cell receptor beta chain was determined in a study of cytomegalovirus exposure and HLA in healthy donors. This CDR3 is 17 amino acids long. Germline V gives CDR1 SEHNR, CDR2 FQNEAQ (reference sequence). Trimming stripped 4 bases from V and 4 bases from J, with 22 bases between. The protocol was immunoSEQ multiplex PCR, while the TCRdb copy is restricted to in-frame clones and leaves out a portion. The top ten clones hold roughly 1.2% of a sample with 250,000 to 400,000 clones, around 90% of them seen once. V gene TRBV7-9 combines with J gene TRBJ1-2; no reliable D call. The material sequenced was PBMCs. This TCR came from a woman aged 30 to 39 in good health and CMV-seropositive. As DNA, the CDR3 is TGTGCCAGCAGCTCCTCGGACGCGCAGACGATTGTCTATGGCTACACCTTC. Amino acid sequence: CASSSSDAQTIVYGYTF.